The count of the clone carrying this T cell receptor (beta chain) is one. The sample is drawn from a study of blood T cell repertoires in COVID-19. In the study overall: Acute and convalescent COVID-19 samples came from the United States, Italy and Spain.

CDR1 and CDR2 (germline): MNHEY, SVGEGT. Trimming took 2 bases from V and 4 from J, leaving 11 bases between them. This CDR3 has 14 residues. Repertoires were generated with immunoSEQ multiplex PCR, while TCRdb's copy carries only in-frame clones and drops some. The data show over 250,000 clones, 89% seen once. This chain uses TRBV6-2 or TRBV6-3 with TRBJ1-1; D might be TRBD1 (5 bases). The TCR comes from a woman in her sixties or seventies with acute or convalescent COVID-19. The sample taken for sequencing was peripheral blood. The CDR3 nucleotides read TGTGCCAGCAGTTACGACGGCAGGGTCACTGAAGCTTTCTTT. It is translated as CASSYDGRVTEAFF.